Sequencing of this TCR beta chain was carried out in a study of blood T cell repertoires in COVID-19 (dated by TCRdb to 2018 to 2021). Describing the broader study: The collaborator samples originated in the United States, Italy and Spain and spanned the acute and convalescent phases of COVID-19. The prospective study material was composed of cDNA or gDNA derived from T cells, B-cell-depleted T cells, or PBMCs. Subjects who had been exposed to COVID-19, were actively infected with it, or had recovered from it provided the deeply sampled blood TCRbeta repertoires that made up the dataset. The repertoires were made available in a free public database intended to serve as a resource for research on the immune response to SARS-CoV-2. Samples came from the ongoing ImmuneRACE study (first 160 participants) plus 1,254 subjects from 6 global collaborators. Sample metadata almost always included a de-identified subject ID, COVID-19 status, age in years and sex. HLA class I and class II types, where available, came from metadata supplied by the sample provider rather than from assay-based typing.

Collaborating institutions collected whole blood in K2EDTA tubes following their own protocols. For TCRbeta analysis, collaborators shipped samples in one of three forms: frozen whole blood, isolated PBMCs, or DNA extracted from either of those sample types. Comments on this clone: Its antigen is still unknown. There are no base qualities to consult, and no much larger clone falls within one base.

Beyond this particular receptor, the publication reports: The quantity of clinical and demographic metadata differed by source and by participant and was supplied without curation.

TCRbeta CDR3 regions were amplified from genomic DNA using the immunoSEQ Assay, a bias-controlled multiplex PCR. The study's processing was this. Within the assay, amplification of reference gene primers was used to estimate how many nucleated cells each sample contained. To quantify the absolute abundance of each unique TCRbeta CDR3 rearrangement, sequence reads were collapsed and filtered. For each sample, productive Simpson clonality was calculated by taking the square root of Simpson's diversity index across productive rearrangements. TCRdb stores this immuneACCESS table with in-frame sequences only. Part of the clones is absent; in the studies checked, under half of the shortfall reflects unresolved V genes, and no reason is known for the rest. D and trimming come from the DNA, and the V and J calls and clone size come from that table. The sample profile shows over 400,000 clones; 75% to 90% of them were found once. The ten top clones hold more than 1.4% of the sample.

From the cysteine through the phenylalanine, the CDR3 covers 15 amino acids. This entry keeps only the CDR3 DNA: 45 bases, framed from base 1. V is trimmed back by 3 bases and J by 5 bases, and the junction contains 8 bases that no gene match accounts for. CDR1 and CDR2 were assigned from the germline V gene (reference sequence) as SGHKS and YYEKEE. Sequenced material: peripheral blood. The chain uses TRBV5-5 and TRBJ2-5, with 9 central nucleotides matching TRBD2. This clonotype was sampled from a woman aged 25 to 39 with active or convalescent COVID-19. The DNA sequence reads TGTGCCAGCAGCTGGGGACTAGCAGCCAGTGAGACCCAGTACTTC. This encodes CASSWGLAASETQYF.